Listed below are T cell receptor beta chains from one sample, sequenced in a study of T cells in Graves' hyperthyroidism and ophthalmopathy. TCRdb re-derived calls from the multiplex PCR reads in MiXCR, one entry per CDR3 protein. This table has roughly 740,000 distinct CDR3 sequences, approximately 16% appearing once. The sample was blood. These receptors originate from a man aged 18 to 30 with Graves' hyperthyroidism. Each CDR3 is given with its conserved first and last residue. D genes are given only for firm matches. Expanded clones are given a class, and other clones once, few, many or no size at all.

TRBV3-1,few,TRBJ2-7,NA,TGTGCCAGCAGCCAAGATACGGGGGCCCGATACGAGCAGTACTTC,CASSQDTGARYEQYF
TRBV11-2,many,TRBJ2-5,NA,TGTGCCAGCAGCTTTACCCCAGGGTATGGAGAGACCCAGTACTTC,CASSFTPGYGETQYF
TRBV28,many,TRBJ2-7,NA,TGTGCCAGCAGTTTGCCCAGGGACACCTCCTACGAGCAGTACTTC,CASSLPRDTSYEQYF
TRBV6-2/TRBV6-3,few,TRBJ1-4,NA,TGTGCCAGCAGTGGCTCGGCAACTAATGAAAAACTGTTTTTT,CASSGSATNEKLFF
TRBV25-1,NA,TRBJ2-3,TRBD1,TGTGCCACCCAGACAGGGGTAACAGATACGCAGTATTTT,CATQTGVTDTQYF
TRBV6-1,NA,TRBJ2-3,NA,TGTGCCAGCAGACAGCCGGTACTCACAGATACGCAGTATTTT,CASRQPVLTDTQYF
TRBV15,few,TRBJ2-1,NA,TGTGCCACCAGCACAACAAAGGGGAGGAGCGGCAATGAGCAGTTCTTC,CATSTTKGRSGNEQFF
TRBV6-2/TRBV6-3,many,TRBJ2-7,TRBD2,TGTGCCAGCAGTCCCCGGGGACTAGCGGGAGGATACGAGCAGTACTTC,CASSPRGLAGGYEQYF
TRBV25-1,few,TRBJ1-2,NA,TGTGCCAGCAGTGAACTCGGGACACCTAACTATGGCTACACCTTC,CASSELGTPNYGYTF
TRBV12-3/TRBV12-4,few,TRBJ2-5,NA,TGTGCCAGCAGCCTAGGTTGGGGCCAAGAGACCCAGTACTTC,CASSLGWGQETQYF
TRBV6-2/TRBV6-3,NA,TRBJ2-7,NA,TGTGCCAGCAGTTACTCGATCACCTCCTACGAGCAGTACTTC,CASSYSITSYEQYF
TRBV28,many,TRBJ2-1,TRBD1,TGTGCCTGCCGGGGACAGTCCTACAATGAGCAGTTCTTC,CACRGQSYNEQFF
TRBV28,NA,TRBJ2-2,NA,TGTGCCGCCCAGGGAAGTTCGAGGGCCGGGGAGCTGTTTTTT,CAAQGSSRAGELFF